Presented here are 4 T cell receptor beta chains from one specimen sequenced in a study of blood T cell repertoires in COVID-19. TCRdb's copy holds only in-frame clones and misses some; the assay was immunoSEQ multiplex PCR. The sample lists some 240,000 clones; 80% to 90% were seen once. The specimen sequenced was PBMCs or T cells enriched from blood (not recorded which). The source is a woman in her thirties or forties who had been exposed to COVID-19.

The J gene is TRBJ1-4, the V gene TRBV4-2, with D hard to call. Germline V gene lookup returns CDR1 LGHNA and CDR2 YNFKEQ. The CDR3 is 11 residues long. Trimming cost V 4 bases and J 8 bases, with 5 bases left between them. The CDR3 loop is CASSPKEKLFF. The CDR3 DNA reads TGTGCCAGCAGCCCCAAAGAAAAACTGTTTTTT.

The V gene is TRBV11-3, the J gene TRBJ2-2; 9 bases are shared with TRBD1. V lost 3 bases and J lost 5; bases outside the gene matches: 1. The length of the CDR3 is 14 residues. Per germline, CDR1 SGHNT and CDR2 YENEEA. The CDR3 DNA reads TGTGCCAGCAGCTTCGGACAGGGGACCGGGGAGCTGTTTTTT. Translating gives CASSFGQGTGELFF.

A note on this clone: The junction differs from germline at one of its ends, possibly a read error. The V and J genes are TRBV5-1 and TRBJ1-5; D unclear. This CDR3 spans 17 amino acids. Germline V gives CDR1 SGHRS, CDR2 YFSETQ. The CDR3 protein is CASSLTPADYSNQPQHF. The CDR3 bases are TGTGCCAGCAGCTTGACCCCGGCGGACTATAGCAATCAGCCCCAGCATTTT.

The V call is TRBV9, the J call TRBJ2-3; D remains unclear. Germline CDR1 is SGDLS and CDR2 is YYNGEE. The CDR3 covers 15 residues. Trimming pared 3 bases from V and 2 bases from J, leaving 13 bases between. CDR3 bases: TGTGCCAGCAGCGAGTGGGCTCAAGCCACAGATACGCAGTATTTT. It codes for CASSEWAQATDTQYF.